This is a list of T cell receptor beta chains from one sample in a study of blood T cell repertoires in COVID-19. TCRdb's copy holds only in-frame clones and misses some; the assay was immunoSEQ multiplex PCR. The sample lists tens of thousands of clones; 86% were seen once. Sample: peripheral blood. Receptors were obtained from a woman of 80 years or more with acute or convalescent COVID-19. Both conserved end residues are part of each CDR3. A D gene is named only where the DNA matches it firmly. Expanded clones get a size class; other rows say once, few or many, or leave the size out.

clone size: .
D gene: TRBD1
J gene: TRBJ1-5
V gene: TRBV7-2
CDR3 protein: CASSLGPFQGARGQPQHF
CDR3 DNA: TGTGCCAGCAGCTTAGGGCCGTTCCAGGGGGCGCGGGGTCAGCCCCAGCATTTT

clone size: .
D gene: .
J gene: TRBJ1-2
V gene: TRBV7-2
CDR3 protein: CASSLVFGGVGYGYTF
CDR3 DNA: TGTGCCAGCAGCTTAGTGTTTGGGGGCGTTGGCTATGGCTACACCTTC

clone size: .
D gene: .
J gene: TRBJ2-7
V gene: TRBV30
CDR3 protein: CAWKSSVEQYF
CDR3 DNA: TGTGCCTGGAAATCTAGCGTCGAGCAGTACTTC

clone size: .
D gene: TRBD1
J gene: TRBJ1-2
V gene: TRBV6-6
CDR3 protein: CASKEDRDSGHGYTF
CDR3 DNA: TGTGCCAGCAAAGAGGACCGGGACAGTGGGCATGGCTACACCTTC

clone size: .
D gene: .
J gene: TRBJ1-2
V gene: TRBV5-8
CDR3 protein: CASSLDGQFYGYTF
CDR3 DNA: TGTGCCAGCAGCTTGGACGGACAGTTCTATGGCTACACCTTC

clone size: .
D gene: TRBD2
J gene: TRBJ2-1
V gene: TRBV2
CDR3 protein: CASSVSAGGNNEQFF
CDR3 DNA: TGTGCCAGCAGTGTATCAGCGGGAGGGAACAATGAGCAGTTCTTC

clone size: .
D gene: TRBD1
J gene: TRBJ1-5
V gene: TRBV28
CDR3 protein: CASVTGTGSQPQHF
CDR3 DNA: TGTGCCAGCGTAACCGGGACAGGGAGTCAGCCCCAGCATTTT

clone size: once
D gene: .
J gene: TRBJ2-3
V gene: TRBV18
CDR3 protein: CASSPGLQGTDTQYF
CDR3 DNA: TGTGCCAGCTCACCAGGCCTCCAGGGGACAGATACGCAGTATTTT

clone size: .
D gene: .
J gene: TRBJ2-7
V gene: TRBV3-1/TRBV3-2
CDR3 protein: CASSQELGGQYF
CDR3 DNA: TGTGCCAGCAGCCAAGAACTCGGCGGGCAGTACTTC

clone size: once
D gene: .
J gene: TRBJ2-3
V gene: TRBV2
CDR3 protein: CASSNRYTDTQYF
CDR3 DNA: TGTGCCAGCAGTAACAGATACACAGATACGCAGTATTTT

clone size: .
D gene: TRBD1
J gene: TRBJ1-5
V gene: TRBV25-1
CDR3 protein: CASSGQGGNQPQHF
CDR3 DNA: TGTGCCAGCAGTGGACAGGGAGGCAATCAGCCCCAGCATTTT

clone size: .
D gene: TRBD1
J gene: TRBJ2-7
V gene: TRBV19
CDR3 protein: CASSHGDRASEQYF
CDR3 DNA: TGTGCCAGTAGCCACGGAGACAGGGCAAGTGAGCAGTACTTC

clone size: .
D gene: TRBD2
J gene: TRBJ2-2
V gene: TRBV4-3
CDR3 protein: CASSQYTSTSGGATGELFF
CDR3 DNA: TGCGCCAGCAGCCAGTATACTTCCACTAGCGGGGGGGCCACCGGGGAGCTGTTTTTT

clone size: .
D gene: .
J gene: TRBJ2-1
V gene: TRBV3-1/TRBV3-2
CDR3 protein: CASSPDSGSYNEQFF
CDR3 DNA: TGTGCCAGCAGCCCGGACAGCGGCTCCTACAATGAGCAGTTCTTC

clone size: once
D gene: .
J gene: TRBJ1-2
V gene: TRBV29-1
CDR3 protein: CSVMSHGGLYGYTF
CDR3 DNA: TGCAGCGTTATGTCTCATGGGGGGTTATATGGCTACACCTTC

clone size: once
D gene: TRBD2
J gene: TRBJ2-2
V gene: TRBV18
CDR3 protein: CASSTYSGRGANTGELFF
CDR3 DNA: TGTGCCAGCTCCACTTATAGCGGGAGGGGCGCGAACACCGGGGAGCTGTTTTTT

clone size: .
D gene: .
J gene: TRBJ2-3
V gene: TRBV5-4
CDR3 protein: CASSLMTGTGTDTQYF
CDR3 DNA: TGTGCCAGCAGCTTGATGACCGGGACTGGTACAGATACGCAGTATTTT

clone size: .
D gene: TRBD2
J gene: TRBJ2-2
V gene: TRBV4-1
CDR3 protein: CASSQDGIGLAGGHSTGELFF
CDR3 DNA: TGCGCCAGCAGCCAAGATGGGATAGGACTAGCGGGGGGGCACAGTACCGGGGAGCTGTTTTTT

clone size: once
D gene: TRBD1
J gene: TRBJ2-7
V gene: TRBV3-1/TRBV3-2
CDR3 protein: CASSSTGGEQYF
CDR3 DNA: TGTGCCAGCAGTTCCACAGGGGGCGAGCAGTACTTC

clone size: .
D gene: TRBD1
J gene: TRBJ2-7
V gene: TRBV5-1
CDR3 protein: CASSFQGQGASYEQYF
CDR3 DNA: TGCGCCAGCAGCTTCCAAGGACAGGGGGCTTCCTACGAGCAGTACTTC

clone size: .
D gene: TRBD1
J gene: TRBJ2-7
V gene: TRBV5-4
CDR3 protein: CASSLGGTGPNEQYF
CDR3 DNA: TGTGCCAGCAGCTTGGGAGGGACAGGGCCGAACGAGCAGTACTTC

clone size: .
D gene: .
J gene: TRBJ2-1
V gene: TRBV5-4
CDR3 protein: CASSLAQGPYNEQFF
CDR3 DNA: TGTGCCAGCAGCTTAGCCCAGGGCCCCTACAATGAGCAGTTCTTC

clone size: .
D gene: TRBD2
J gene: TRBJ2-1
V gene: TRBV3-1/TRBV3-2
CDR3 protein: CASSQGLAGSYNEQFF
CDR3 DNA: TGTGCCAGCAGCCAAGGGCTAGCGGGATCTTACAATGAGCAGTTCTTC

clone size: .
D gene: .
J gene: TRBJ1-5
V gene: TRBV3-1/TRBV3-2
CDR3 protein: CASSQGRAGQPQHF
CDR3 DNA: TGTGCCAGCAGCCAAGGCAGGGCTGGTCAGCCCCAGCATTTT

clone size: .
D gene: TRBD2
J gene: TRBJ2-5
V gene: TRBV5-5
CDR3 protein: CASSLSGTSGRKTQYF
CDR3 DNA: TGTGCCAGCAGCTTGTCCGGGACTAGCGGGAGAAAGACCCAGTACTTC

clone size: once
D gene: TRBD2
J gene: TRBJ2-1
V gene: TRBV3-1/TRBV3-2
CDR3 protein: CASSGAWLADNEQFF
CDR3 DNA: TGTGCCAGCAGCGGCGCTTGGCTAGCGGACAATGAGCAGTTCTTC

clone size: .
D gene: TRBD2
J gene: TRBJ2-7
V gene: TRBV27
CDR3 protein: CASRGGQGEKSGVIPSSYEQYF
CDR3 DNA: TGTGCCAGCCGCGGGGGTCAGGGAGAAAAAAGTGGTGTAATCCCGAGCTCCTACGAGCAGTACTTC

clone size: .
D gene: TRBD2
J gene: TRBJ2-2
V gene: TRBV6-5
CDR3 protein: CASSYERGLNTGELFF
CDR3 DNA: TGTGCCAGCAGTTACGAGCGGGGGCTTAACACCGGGGAGCTGTTTTTT

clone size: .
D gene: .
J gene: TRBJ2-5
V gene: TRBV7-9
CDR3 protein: CASSFSARLETQYF
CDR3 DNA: TGTGCCAGCAGCTTCTCAGCGCGGCTAGAGACCCAGTACTTC

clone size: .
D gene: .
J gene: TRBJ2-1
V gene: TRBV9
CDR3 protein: CASSVARVLGQNEQFF
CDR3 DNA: TGTGCCAGCAGCGTAGCCAGGGTTCTCGGGCAGAATGAGCAGTTCTTC

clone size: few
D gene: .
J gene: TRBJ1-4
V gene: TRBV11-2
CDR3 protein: CASSSRGGLEKLFF
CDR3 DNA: TGTGCCAGCAGCTCCCGCGGGGGGTTGGAAAAACTGTTTTTT

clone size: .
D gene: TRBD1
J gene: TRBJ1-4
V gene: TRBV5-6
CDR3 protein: CASSVDRGLTGEKLFF
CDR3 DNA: TGTGCCAGCAGTGTCGACAGGGGGCTTACGGGAGAAAAACTGTTTTTT

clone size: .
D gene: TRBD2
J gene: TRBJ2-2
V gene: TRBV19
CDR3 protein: CARSLAVLFPGNTGELFF
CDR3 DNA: TGTGCCAGGAGCCTAGCGGTTCTATTCCCGGGGAACACCGGGGAGCTGTTTTTT

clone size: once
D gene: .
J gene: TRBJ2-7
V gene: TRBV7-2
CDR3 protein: CASSLYYSYEQYF
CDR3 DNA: TGTGCCAGCAGCTTATACTACTCCTACGAGCAGTACTTC

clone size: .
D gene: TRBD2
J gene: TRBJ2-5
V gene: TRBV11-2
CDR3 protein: CASSPIRSAGAQETQYF
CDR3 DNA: TGTGCCAGCAGCCCGATTCGGTCAGCGGGGGCTCAAGAGACCCAGTACTTC

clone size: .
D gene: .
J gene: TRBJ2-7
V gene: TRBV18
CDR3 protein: CASSLGSSSYEQYF
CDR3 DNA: TGTGCCAGCTCGTTGGGGAGTAGCTCCTACGAGCAGTACTTC

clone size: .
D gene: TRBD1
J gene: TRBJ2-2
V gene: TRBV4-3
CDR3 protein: CASSQFITGAGELFF
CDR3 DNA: TGCGCCAGCAGCCAATTCATAACAGGGGCCGGGGAGCTGTTTTTT

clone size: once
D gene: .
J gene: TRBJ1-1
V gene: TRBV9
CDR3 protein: CASSDGVNTEAFF
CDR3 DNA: TGTGCCAGCAGCGACGGGGTGAACACTGAAGCTTTCTTT

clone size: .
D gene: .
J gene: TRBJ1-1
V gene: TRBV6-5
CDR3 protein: CASSQDGGGHRSAFF
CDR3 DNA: TGTGCCAGCAGTCAGGATGGGGGGGGCCACCGCTCAGCTTTCTTT

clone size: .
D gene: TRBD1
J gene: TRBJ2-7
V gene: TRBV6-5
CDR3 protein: CASSYSGSGGSYEQYF
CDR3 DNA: TGTGCCAGCAGTTATTCTGGATCAGGGGGCTCCTACGAGCAGTACTTC

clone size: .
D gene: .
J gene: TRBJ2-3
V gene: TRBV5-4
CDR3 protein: CASSLEHSTDTQYF
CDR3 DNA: TGTGCCAGCAGCTTGGAACATAGCACAGATACGCAGTATTTT

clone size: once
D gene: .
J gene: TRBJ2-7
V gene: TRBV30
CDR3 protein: CAWSVRGSYEQYF
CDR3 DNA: TGTGCCTGGAGTGTAAGGGGCTCCTACGAGCAGTACTTC

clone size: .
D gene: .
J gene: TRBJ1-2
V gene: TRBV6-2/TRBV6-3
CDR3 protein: CASSYGGYYTF
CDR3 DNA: TGTGCCAGCAGTTACGGAGGGTACTACACCTTC

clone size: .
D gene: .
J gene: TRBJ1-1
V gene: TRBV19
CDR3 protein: CASRLGGENTEAFF
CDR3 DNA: TGTGCCAGTAGATTGGGGGGAGAGAACACTGAAGCTTTCTTT